The following is a T cell receptor (beta chain) sequence with its context. Trimming at V came to 3 bases and at J to 1 base, leaving 5 bases not matched to a gene. The germline V gene has CDR1 SGHRS and CDR2 YFSETQ. There are 15 residues in the CDR3. The data were obtained in a study of blood T cell repertoires in COVID-19. Study processing details: Amplifying reference gene primers gave estimates of nucleated cell counts. Profiling relied on immunoSEQ multiplex PCR, and the TCRdb table lists in-frame clones only, not all of them. For V, J and clone size, that table is used; D and trimming come from the DNA. The sample lists 450,000 or so clones, 75% to 90% occurring once. The Seattle site enrolled patients during active infection and followed them longitudinally.

Sequencing used peripheral blood. This TCR came from a man aged 18 to 30 with COVID-19, enrolled during active disease. The rearrangement uses TRBV5-1 and TRBJ2-3; 7 bases match TRBD2. CDR3 DNA sequence: TGCGCCAGCAGCTGGAGCGGGGCCCGCACAGATACGCAGTATTTT. It codes for CASSWSGARTDTQYF. Full variable domain (rest looked up from reference TRBV5-1 and TRBJ2-3): KAGVTQTPRYLIKTRGQQVTLSCSPISGHRSVSWYQQTPGQGLQFLFEYFSETQRNKGNFPGRFSGRQFSNSRSEMNVSTLELGDSALYLCASSWSGARTDTQYFGPGTRLTVL.